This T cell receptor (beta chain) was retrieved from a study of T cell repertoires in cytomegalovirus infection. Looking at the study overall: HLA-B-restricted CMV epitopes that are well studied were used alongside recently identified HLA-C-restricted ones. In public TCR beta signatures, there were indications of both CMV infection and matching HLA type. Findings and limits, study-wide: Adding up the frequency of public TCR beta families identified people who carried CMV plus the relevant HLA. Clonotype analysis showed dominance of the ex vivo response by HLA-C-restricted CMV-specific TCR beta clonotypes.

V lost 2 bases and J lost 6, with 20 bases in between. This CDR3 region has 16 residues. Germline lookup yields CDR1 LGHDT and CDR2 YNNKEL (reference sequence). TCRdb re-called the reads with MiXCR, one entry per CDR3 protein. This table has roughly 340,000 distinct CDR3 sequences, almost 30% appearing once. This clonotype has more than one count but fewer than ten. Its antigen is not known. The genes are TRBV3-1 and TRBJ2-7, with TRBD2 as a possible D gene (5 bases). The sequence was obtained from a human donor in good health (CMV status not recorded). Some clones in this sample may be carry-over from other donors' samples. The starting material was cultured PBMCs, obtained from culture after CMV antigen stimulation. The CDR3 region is CASSQRGRYVWLEQYF. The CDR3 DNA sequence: TGTGCCAGCAGCCAACGAGGGCGGTACGTATGGCTCGAGCAGTACTTC.